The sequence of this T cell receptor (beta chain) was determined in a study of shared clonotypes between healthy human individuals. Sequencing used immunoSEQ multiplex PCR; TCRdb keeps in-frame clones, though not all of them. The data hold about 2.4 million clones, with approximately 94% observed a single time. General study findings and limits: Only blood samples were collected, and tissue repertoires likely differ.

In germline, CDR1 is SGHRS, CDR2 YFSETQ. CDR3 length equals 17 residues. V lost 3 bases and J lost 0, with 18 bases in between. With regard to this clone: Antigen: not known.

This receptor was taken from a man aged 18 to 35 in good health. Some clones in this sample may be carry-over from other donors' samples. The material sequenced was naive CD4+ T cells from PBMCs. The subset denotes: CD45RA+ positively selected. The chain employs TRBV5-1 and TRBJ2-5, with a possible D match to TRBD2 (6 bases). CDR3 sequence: CASSWGDRELYQETQYF. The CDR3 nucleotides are TGCGCCAGCAGCTGGGGGGACCGTGAACTGTACCAAGAGACCCAGTACTTC.